The rows below give T cell receptor beta chains drawn from one sample of a study of vaccination and CD4 T cells after COVID-19. For these TCRs, the target antigens are not known. TCRdb re-derived calls from the PCR reads in MiXCR, one entry per CDR3 protein. The sample lists fewer than 13,000 distinct CDR3 sequences; 43% were seen once. The sequenced sample consisted of CD4+ T cells from blood, cultured in vitro. These receptors all come from a human donor who had recovered from COVID-19. Both conserved end residues are part of each CDR3. The D gene is left open where the match is weak. Clone size appears in some rows only: once, few, many, or a class for an expanded clone.

size | D | J | V | DNA | CDR3
. | . | TRBJ1-1 | TRBV6-1 | TGTGCCAGCACTCCTGGGGGGGGGCGCAACACTGAAGCTTTCTTT | CASTPGGGRNTEAFF
few | . | TRBJ1-5 | TRBV5-1 | TGCGCCAGCAGCTTGGAAGGGGGCAATCAGCCCCAGCATTTT | CASSLEGGNQPQHF
. | . | TRBJ1-1 | TRBV7-9 | TGTGCCAGCAGCTATGCGTCGGGCGGGGGGAACACTGAAGCTTTCTTT | CASSYASGGGNTEAFF
. | . | TRBJ2-2 | TRBV18 | TGTGCCAGCTCACTACGCCGAGGAACCGGGAAGCTGTTTTTT | CASSLRRGTGKLFF
. | . | TRBJ1-1 | TRBV20-1 | TGCAGTGCTAGAGATCAATTGGGACCCAACACTGAAGCTTTCTTT | CSARDQLGPNTEAFF
. | . | TRBJ2-5 | TRBV7-6 | TGTGCCAGCAGCCCAGGGGTGGAAGTCGGGGAGACCCAGTACTTC | CASSPGVEVGETQYF
. | TRBD1 | TRBJ2-7 | TRBV12-3/TRBV12-4 | TGTGCCAGCAGTTCCCAGACAGGGTCCCACGAGCAGTACTTC | CASSSQTGSHEQYF
. | . | TRBJ2-3 | TRBV5-4 | TGTGCCAGCAGCTCCCGGGAGAGCACAGATACGCAGTATTTT | CASSSRESTDTQYF
. | TRBD2 | TRBJ2-7 | TRBV11-2 | TGTGCCAGCAGCTTAGGCCCAGCGGGGCTCACCTACGAGCAGTACTTC | CASSLGPAGLTYEQYF
. | . | TRBJ1-2 | TRBV7-8 | TGTGCCAGCAGCCCGGTTGGGGGAGGCTACACCTTC | CASSPVGGGYTF
few | . | TRBJ1-2 | TRBV30 | TGTGCCTGGAGTGTACCGGGACGCATGCCCGAAGCTAACTATGGCTACACCTTC | CAWSVPGRMPEANYGYTF
. | . | TRBJ2-5 | TRBV20-1 | TGCAGTGCTAGAACTGAGGGGCGGGGGCTGCAAGAGACCCAGTACTTC | CSARTEGRGLQETQYF
once | . | TRBJ1-1 | TRBV7-8 | TGTGCCAGCAGGGGAAGAGGGGGAGAAGCTTTCTTT | CASRGRGGEAFF
. | TRBD1 | TRBJ2-5 | TRBV6-5 | TGTGCCAGCAGTTGGCCGGGACAGCAGCAAGAGACCCAGTACTTC | CASSWPGQQQETQYF
. | TRBD1 | TRBJ2-7 | TRBV18 | TGTGCCAGCTCAATAGACAGGGCCTCCTACGAGCAGTACTTC | CASSIDRASYEQYF
few | . | TRBJ1-5 | TRBV19 | TGTGCCAGTAGTCAACCGGACTCATACAATCAGCCCCAGCATTTT | CASSQPDSYNQPQHF
. | . | TRBJ2-6 | TRBV15 | TGTGCCACCAGCAGAGGCGCCTCTGGGGCCAACGTCCTGACTTTC | CATSRGASGANVLTF
. | . | TRBJ2-3 | TRBV12-3/TRBV12-4 | TGTGCCAGCAGTTTAGGGAGAACAGATACGCAGTATTTT | CASSLGRTDTQYF
. | . | TRBJ2-3 | TRBV7-2 | TGTGCCAGCAGCTTACGGTGGGCGGGCGGGGGCCTAAACACAGATACGCAGTATTTT | CASSLRWAGGGLNTDTQYF
. | . | TRBJ1-1 | TRBV6-2/TRBV6-3 | TGTGCCAGCAGTTACTTACAGAGGAACACTGAAGCTTTCTTT | CASSYLQRNTEAFF
medium-sized | . | TRBJ1-1 | TRBV27 | TGTGCCAGCAGCGCCACCGGGGGGGGGCCGGGCACTGAAGCTTTCTTT | CASSATGGGPGTEAFF
. | TRBD1 | TRBJ2-7 | TRBV6-1 | TGTGCCAGCAGGAACAGGGGAACCTACGAGCAGTACTTC | CASRNRGTYEQYF
. | TRBD1 | TRBJ1-2 | TRBV6-1 | TGTGCCAGCAGACCCACAGGGGGGAACTATGGCTACACCTTC | CASRPTGGNYGYTF
. | . | TRBJ1-6 | TRBV6-5 | TGTGCCAGCAGTTACGGGGGTTTGAATTCACCCCTCCACTTT | CASSYGGLNSPLHF
. | . | TRBJ2-2 | TRBV7-9 | TGTGCCAGCTTCGAAACCCCGCGGGCAGGAGGAACCGGGGAGCTGTTTTTT | CASFETPRAGGTGELFF
few | . | TRBJ2-3 | TRBV7-9 | TGTGCCAGCAGCATTGGGCAGGGCATCACAGATACGCAGTATTTT | CASSIGQGITDTQYF
few | TRBD1 | TRBJ1-1 | TRBV30 | TGTGCCTGGTTGGGACAGCTTGGGACTGAAGCTTTCTTT | CAWLGQLGTEAFF
. | . | TRBJ2-2 | TRBV5-6 | TGTGCCAGCAGCTCTGTGCGGGGCACCGGGGAGCTGTTTTTT | CASSSVRGTGELFF
. | . | TRBJ1-1 | TRBV30 | TGTGCCTGGAGTGTAACAGCTGAAGCTTTCTTT | CAWSVTAEAFF
. | . | TRBJ2-7 | TRBV7-9 | TGTGCCAGCAGCTTTTATGTGGGGTCAAGCTCCTACGAGCAGTACTTC | CASSFYVGSSSYEQYF
. | . | TRBJ1-5 | TRBV20-1 | TGCAGTGCGGGGGGGGCAGTCCCTAATCAGCCCCAGCATTTT | CSAGGAVPNQPQHF
. | TRBD2 | TRBJ2-2 | TRBV20-1 | TGCAGTGCTAGAACAGTAGCGGGAGGGACAGGATACACCGGGGAGCTGTTTTTT | CSARTVAGGTGYTGELFF
few | TRBD1 | TRBJ2-5 | TRBV7-2 | TGTGCCAGCAGCCTATACAGGGGGCGGCAAGAGACCCAGTACTTC | CASSLYRGRQETQYF
. | . | TRBJ1-1 | TRBV29-1 | TGCAGCGGCTCCGGGGGGGGGTACGCTGAAGCTTTCTTT | CSGSGGGYAEAFF
. | . | TRBJ2-3 | TRBV7-6 | TGTGCCAGCAGCTTAGCGGGGGGGCCAGGAGATACGCAGTATTTT | CASSLAGGPGDTQYF
. | . | TRBJ2-7 | TRBV6-1 | TGTGCCAGCAGAACCCATGGCCCCCTTAGCGAGCAGTACTTC | CASRTHGPLSEQYF
few | . | TRBJ1-2 | TRBV7-9 | TGTGCCAGCACGGGGAAACCGGCCTCGGTGGTCGGCTACACCTTC | CASTGKPASVVGYTF
few | TRBD1 | TRBJ1-1 | TRBV7-2 | TGTGCCAGCAGCCCATACGGACAGGAAAGTGAAGCTTTCTTT | CASSPYGQESEAFF
. | . | TRBJ2-5 | TRBV11-2 | TGTGCCAGCAGCTTAGATAGACAGGTGGAGACCCAGTACTTC | CASSLDRQVETQYF
. | . | TRBJ1-5 | TRBV20-1 | TGCAGTGCTAGGAGGGGCAATCAGCCCCAGCATTTT | CSARRGNQPQHF
. | TRBD1 | TRBJ1-2 | TRBV11-2 | TGTGCCAGCAGCATACCGGGACAGGGGCTCGGTGGCTACACCTTC | CASSIPGQGLGGYTF
. | . | TRBJ1-1 | TRBV10-1 | TGCGCCAGAACCGGACGGCTTACTGAAGCTTTCTTT | CARTGRLTEAFF
few | . | TRBJ2-7 | TRBV12-3/TRBV12-4 | TGTGCCAGCTCTACAGGGTTGGAGGAGCAGTACTTC | CASSTGLEEQYF
. | . | TRBJ2-2 | TRBV12-3/TRBV12-4 | TGTGCCAGCAGCCAAGGAGGGACCGGGGAGCTGTTTTTT | CASSQGGTGELFF
few | . | TRBJ1-2 | TRBV20-1 | TGCAGTGCTACAAAACAGAAAAACTATGGCTACACCTTC | CSATKQKNYGYTF
. | TRBD1 | TRBJ2-1 | TRBV7-6 | TGTGCCAGCAGCTCGCCTCGGACAGGGGCTACTACAGATGAGCAGTTCTTC | CASSSPRTGATTDEQFF
. | . | TRBJ1-5 | TRBV5-1 | TGCGCCAGCAGCTTGATGCTCTCGTCGGGGGACGGCAATCAGCCCCAGCATTTT | CASSLMLSSGDGNQPQHF
. | TRBD2 | TRBJ2-2 | TRBV4-1 | TGCGCCAGCAGCCCGCCGACTAGCGGGGGGGCGAGCGGGGAGCTGTTTTTT | CASSPPTSGGASGELFF
. | TRBD2 | TRBJ2-3 | TRBV6-2/TRBV6-3 | TGTGCCAGCAATAAATGGACTAGCGGCACAGATACGCAGTATTTT | CASNKWTSGTDTQYF
. | TRBD2 | TRBJ2-3 | TRBV7-9 | TGTGCCAGCAGCCCTCTTGGACTAGCGGGGAGAAATACGCAGTATTTT | CASSPLGLAGRNTQYF
few | . | TRBJ2-5 | TRBV20-1 | TGCAGTGCTAGAAGGGGGACCAACTTCCAAGAGACCCAGTACTTC | CSARRGTNFQETQYF
. | . | TRBJ1-4 | TRBV27 | TGTGCCAGCAGTTTACGCAGGGCTTTTAATGAAAAACTGTTTTTT | CASSLRRAFNEKLFF
. | . | TRBJ2-1 | TRBV2 | TGTGCCACCTCGACAGCTCTGAGCTCCTACAATGAGCAGTTCTTC | CATSTALSSYNEQFF
. | . | TRBJ1-2 | TRBV6-5 | TGTGCCAGCAGTTCCCGAGGGGGGCCAGACTATGGCTACACCTTC | CASSSRGGPDYGYTF
. | . | TRBJ1-1 | TRBV6-5 | TGTGCCAGCAGTTACTCCCCAGGGAGCGTGAACACTGAAGCTTTCTTT | CASSYSPGSVNTEAFF
few | . | TRBJ2-2 | TRBV30 | TGTGCCTTGGGCCCGACGGAATCCACCGGGGAGCTGTTTTTT | CALGPTESTGELFF